This T cell receptor (beta chain) was identified in a study of T cell repertoires in cytomegalovirus infection (dated by TCRdb to the late 2010s). Some background on the complete study: Donor HLA type was relevant to the analysis, because carriage of CMV infection together with the matching HLA type was indicated by public TCR beta signatures.

The listed sequencing device is Illumina HiSeq 1500. TCRdb itself trimmed the public reads at Q25 with fastp, ran MiXCR and retained productive beta chains. One record per CDR3 amino acid sequence lists the most common genes and DNA. This sample comprises approximately 500,000 distinct CDR3 sequences, 26% of them detected only once. Clones ranked in the top ten supply approximately 13% of the sample. The study at large found these results: The ex vivo response was dominated by HLA-C-restricted CMV-specific TCR beta clonotypes, which also provided the single most frequent clonotype in two of eight donors. In both this cohort and an independent cohort of approximately 350 donors, the cumulative frequency of public TCR beta family members distinguished carriers of CMV infection plus the relevant HLA type.

Points on this clonotype: What antigen it recognizes has not been identified. No base quality information exists; no much larger clone differs at one position.

Sequencing input: PBMCs. This receptor was obtained from a human donor in good health (CMV status not recorded). Some clones in this sample may be carry-over from other donors' samples.

For the CDR3, the sequence is CASSLVLAGNEETQYF. The DNA sequence is TGTGCCAGCAGCTTGGTACTAGCGGGCAACGAAGAGACCCAGTACTTC. The chain uses TRBV5-6 and TRBJ2-5, with 9 central nucleotides matching TRBD2. From V the trimming removes 0 bases and from J it removes 3 bases, while the gene matches leave 6 bases of the junction unaccounted for. Counted from cysteine to phenylalanine, this CDR3 has 16 amino acids. Of the read, only the CDR3 DNA is kept; its 48 bases are in frame from base 1. Based on the germline V gene, the CDR1 and CDR2 sequences are SGHDT and YYEEEE.